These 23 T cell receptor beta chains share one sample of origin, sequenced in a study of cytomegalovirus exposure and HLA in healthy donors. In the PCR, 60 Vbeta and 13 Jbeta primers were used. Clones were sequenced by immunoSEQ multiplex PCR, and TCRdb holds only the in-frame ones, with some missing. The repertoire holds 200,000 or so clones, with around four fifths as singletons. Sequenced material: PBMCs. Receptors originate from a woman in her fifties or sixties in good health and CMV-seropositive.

This CDR3 is CASSEEDSVNTQYF. In DNA form, the CDR3 reads TGTGCCAGCAGTGAAGAGGACAGCGTAAATACGCAGTATTTT. The rearrangement joins TRBV2 to TRBJ2-3, with TRBD1 as a possible D gene (6 bases). The germline V and J ends were trimmed by 1 base and 7 bases, with 12 bases remaining between them. Per germline, CDR1 SNHLY and CDR2 FYNNEI. The CDR3 consists of 14 residues. The whole variable domain, filled in from reference TRBV2 and TRBJ2-3, reads EPEVTQTPSHQVTQMGQEVILRCVPISNHLYFYWYRQILGQKVEFLVSFYNNEISEKSEIFDDQFSVERPDGSNFTLKIRSTKLEDSAMYFCASSEEDSVNTQYFGPGTRLTVL.

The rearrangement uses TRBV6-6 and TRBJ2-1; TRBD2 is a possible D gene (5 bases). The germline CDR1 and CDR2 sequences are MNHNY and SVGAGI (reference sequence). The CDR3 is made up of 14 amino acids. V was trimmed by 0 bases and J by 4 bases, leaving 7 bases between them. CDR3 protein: CASSYSRLYNEQFF. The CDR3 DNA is TGTGCCAGCAGTTACTCGAGACTATACAATGAGCAGTTCTTC.

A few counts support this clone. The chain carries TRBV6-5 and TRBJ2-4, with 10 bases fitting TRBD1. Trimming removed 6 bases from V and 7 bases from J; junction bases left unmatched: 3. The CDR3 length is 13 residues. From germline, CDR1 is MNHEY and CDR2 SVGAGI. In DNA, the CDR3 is TGTGCCAGCAGGACAGGGGGCTTGAACATTCAGTACTTC. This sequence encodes CASRTGGLNIQYF.

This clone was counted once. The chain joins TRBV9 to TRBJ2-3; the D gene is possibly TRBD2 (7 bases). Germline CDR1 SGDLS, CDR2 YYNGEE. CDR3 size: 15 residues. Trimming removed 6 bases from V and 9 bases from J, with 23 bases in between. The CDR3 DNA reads TGTGCCAGCACCCGTCAAGGGGGGGCATGGGAGACGCAGTATTTT. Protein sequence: CASTRQGGAWETQYF.

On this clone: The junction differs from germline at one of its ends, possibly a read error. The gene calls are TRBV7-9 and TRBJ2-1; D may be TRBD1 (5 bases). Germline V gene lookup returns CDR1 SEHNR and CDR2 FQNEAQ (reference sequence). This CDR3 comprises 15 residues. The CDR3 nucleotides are TGTTCCAGCAGCACTATGGACATAAGCTACAATGAGCAGTTCTTC. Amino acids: CSSSTMDISYNEQFF.

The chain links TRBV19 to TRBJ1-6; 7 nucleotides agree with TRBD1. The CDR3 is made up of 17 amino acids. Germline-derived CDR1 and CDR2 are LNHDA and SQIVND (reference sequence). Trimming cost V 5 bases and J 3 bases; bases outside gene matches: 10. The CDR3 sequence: CASSPRDSNLYNSPLHF. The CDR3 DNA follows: TGTGCCAGTAGTCCCCGGGACAGCAACCTCTATAATTCACCCCTCCACTTT.

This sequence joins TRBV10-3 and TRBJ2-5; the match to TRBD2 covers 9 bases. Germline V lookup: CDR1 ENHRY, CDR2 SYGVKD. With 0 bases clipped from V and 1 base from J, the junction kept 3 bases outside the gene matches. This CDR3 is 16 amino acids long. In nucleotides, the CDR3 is TGTGCCATCAGTGAGTCCGCGGGGGGGCCCCAAGAGACCCAGTACTTC. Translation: CAISESAGGPQETQYF.

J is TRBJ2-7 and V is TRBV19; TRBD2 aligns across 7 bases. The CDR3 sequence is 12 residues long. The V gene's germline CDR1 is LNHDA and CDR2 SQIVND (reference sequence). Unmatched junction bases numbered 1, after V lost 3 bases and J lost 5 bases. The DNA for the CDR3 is TGTGCCAGTAGTATCCGGGGGGACGAGCAGTACTTC. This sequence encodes CASSIRGDEQYF.

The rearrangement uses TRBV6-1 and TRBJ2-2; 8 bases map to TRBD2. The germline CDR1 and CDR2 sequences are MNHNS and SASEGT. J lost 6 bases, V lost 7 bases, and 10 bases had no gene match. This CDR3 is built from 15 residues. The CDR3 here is CASKGLSGGAGELFF. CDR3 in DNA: TGTGCCAGCAAGGGGTTGAGCGGGGGTGCCGGGGAGCTGTTTTTT.

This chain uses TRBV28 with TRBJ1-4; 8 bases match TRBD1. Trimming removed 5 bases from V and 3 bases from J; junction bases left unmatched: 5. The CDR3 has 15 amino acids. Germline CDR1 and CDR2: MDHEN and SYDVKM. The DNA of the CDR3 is TGTGCCAGCAGTGTGGACAGGGCAGCTAATGAAAAACTGTTTTTT. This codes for CASSVDRAANEKLFF.

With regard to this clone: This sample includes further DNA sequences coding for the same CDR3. The CDR3 loop reads CASSVSLLDTQYF. As DNA, the CDR3 is TGTGCCAGCAGTGTTTCCCTGTTAGATACGCAGTATTTT. The J gene is TRBJ2-3, the V gene TRBV6-1; D unclear. Trimming left V 4 bases short and J 5 bases short, with 10 bases between. The CDR3 length is 13 residues. Germline values: CDR1 MNHNS, CDR2 SASEGT.

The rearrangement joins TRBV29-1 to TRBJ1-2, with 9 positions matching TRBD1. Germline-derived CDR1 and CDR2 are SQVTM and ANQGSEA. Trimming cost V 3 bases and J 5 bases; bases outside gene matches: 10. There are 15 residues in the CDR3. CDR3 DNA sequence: TGCAGCGTTGACAAACAGGGGGCTTTAGATTATGGCTACACCTTC. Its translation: CSVDKQGALDYGYTF.

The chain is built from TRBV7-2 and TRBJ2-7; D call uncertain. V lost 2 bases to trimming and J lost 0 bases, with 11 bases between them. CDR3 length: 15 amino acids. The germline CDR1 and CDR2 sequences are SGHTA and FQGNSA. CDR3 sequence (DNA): TGTGCCAGCAGCTTAATAACATCTAGCTCCTACGAGCAGTACTTC. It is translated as CASSLITSSSYEQYF.

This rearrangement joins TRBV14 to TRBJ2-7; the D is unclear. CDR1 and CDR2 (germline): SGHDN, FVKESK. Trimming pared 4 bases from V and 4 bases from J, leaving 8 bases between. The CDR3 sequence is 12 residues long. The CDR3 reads CASSRVLYEQYF. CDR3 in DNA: TGTGCCAGCAGCCGAGTCTTGTACGAGCAGTACTTC.

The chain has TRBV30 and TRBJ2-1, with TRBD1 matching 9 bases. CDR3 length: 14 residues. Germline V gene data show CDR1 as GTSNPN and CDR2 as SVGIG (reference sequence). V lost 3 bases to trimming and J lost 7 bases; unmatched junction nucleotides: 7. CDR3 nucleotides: TGTGCCTGGAGCTTGGGGACAGGGTGGAATGAGCAGTTCTTC. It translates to CAWSLGTGWNEQFF.

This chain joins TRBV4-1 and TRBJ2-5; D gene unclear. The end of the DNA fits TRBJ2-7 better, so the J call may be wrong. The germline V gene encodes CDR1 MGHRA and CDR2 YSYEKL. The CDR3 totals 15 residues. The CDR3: CASSQTRLPSYEQYF. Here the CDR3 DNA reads TGCGCCAGCAGCCAAACGCGCCTACCCTCCTACGAGCAGTACTTC.

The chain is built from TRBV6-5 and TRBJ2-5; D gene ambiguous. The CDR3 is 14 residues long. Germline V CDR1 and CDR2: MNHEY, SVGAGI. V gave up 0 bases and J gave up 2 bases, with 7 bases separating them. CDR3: CASSYSFLQETQYF. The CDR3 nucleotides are TGTGCCAGCAGTTACTCCTTCCTTCAAGAGACCCAGTACTTC.

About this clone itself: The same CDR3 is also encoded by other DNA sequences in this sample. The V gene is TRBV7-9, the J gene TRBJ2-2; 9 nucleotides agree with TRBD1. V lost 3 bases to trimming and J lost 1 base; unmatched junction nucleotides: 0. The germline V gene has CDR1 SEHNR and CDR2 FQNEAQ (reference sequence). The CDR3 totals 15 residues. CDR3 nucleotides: TGTGCCAGCAGCTTGGGACAGGGGAACACCGGGGAGCTGTTTTTT. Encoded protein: CASSLGQGNTGELFF.

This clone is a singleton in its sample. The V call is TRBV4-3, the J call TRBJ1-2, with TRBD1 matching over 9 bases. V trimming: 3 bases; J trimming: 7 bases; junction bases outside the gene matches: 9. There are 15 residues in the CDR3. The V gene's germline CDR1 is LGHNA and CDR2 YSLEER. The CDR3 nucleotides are TGCGCCAGCAGCCAGGTAGAGGGACAGGGACGTGGCTACACCTTC. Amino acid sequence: CASSQVEGQGRGYTF.

CDR3 in amino acids: CASRGDRGHSYEQYF. DNA for the CDR3: TGTGCCAGTAGAGGGGACAGGGGGCACAGCTACGAGCAGTACTTC. V and J are TRBV19 and TRBJ2-7, with 12 positions matching TRBD1. Trimming removed 6 bases from V and 3 bases from J; junction bases left unmatched: 6. The CDR3 runs 15 residues. Germline CDR1 LNHDA, CDR2 SQIVND (reference sequence).

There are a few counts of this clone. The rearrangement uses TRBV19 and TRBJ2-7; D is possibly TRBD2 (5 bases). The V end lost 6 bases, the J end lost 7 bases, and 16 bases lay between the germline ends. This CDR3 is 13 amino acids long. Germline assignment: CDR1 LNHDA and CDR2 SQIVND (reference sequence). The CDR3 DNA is TGTGCCAGTAGGGAAGTCACAAGAGGGGAGCAGTACTTC. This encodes CASREVTRGEQYF. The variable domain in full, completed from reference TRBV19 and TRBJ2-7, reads DGGITQSPKYLFRKEGQNVTLSCEQNLNHDAMYWYRQDPGQGLRLIYYSQIVNDFQKGDIAEGYSVSREKKESFPLTVTSAQKNPTAFYLCASREVTRGEQYFGPGTRLTVT.

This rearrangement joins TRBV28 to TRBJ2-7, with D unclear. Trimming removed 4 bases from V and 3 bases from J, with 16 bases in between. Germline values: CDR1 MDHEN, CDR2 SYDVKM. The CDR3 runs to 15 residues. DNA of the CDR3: TGTGCCAGCAGTTCTACCTCGTGGAGAATCTACGAGCAGTACTTC. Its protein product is CASSSTSWRIYEQYF.

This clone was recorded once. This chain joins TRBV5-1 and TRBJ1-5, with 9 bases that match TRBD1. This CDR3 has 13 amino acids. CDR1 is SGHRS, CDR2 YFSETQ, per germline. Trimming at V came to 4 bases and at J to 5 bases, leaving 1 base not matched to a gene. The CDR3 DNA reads TGCGCCAGCAGCCGGACAGGGGATCAGCCCCAGCATTTT. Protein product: CASSRTGDQPQHF.